This T cell receptor beta chain stems from a study of T cells in Graves' hyperthyroidism and ophthalmopathy. RNA transcripts yielded amplified TCR beta CDR3 regions. The HTBI primer set was used in a first-round RT-PCR of the TCR CDR3. TCRdb passed the multiplex PCR reads through MiXCR, listing each CDR3 protein once. The profile shows 250,000 to 300,000 distinct CDR3 sequences, roughly 19% of them singletons. This clonotype was seen more than once but under ten times. This CDR3 is built from 15 residues. CDR1 is MNHNS and CDR2 is SASEGT in the germline V gene. Trimming took 7 bases from V and 3 from J; bases not matched to a gene: 9.

The specimen was blood. V and J are TRBV6-1 and TRBJ1-5, with 7 bases lining up with TRBD1. The clonotype was recovered from a man in his fifties or sixties with Graves' ophthalmopathy. The CDR3 loop is CASIRTGPLNQPQHF. The CDR3 DNA reads as TGTGCCAGCATCAGGACAGGCCCCCTCAATCAGCCCCAGCATTTT.